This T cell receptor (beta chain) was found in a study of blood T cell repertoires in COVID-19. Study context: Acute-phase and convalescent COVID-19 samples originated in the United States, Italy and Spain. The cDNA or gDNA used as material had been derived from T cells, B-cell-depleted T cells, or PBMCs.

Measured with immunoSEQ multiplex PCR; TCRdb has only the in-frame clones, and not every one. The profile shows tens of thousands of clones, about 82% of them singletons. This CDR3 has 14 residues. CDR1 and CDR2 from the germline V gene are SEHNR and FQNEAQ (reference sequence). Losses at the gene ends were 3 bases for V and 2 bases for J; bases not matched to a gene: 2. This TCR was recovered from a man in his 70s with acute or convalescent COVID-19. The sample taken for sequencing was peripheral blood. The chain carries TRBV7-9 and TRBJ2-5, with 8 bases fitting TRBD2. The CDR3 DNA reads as TGTGCCAGCAGCTTGGGGACTAGTCAAGAGACCCAGTACTTC. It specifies CASSLGTSQETQYF.